This is a list of T cell receptor beta chains from one sample in a study of CD8 T cells in Susac syndrome. MiXCR, run by TCRdb on the immunoSEQ multiplex PCR reads, gives a single entry per CDR3 protein. The profile shows just over 150,000 distinct CDR3 sequences, over 95% of them singletons. The sequenced material came from CD8+ T cells from PBMCs. The receptors shown here come from a human donor with multiple sclerosis. CDR3s include the opening cysteine and the closing phenylalanine or tryptophan. Each record gives: D gene, clone size, V gene, J gene, CDR3 DNA, CDR3 protein. D genes are given only for firm matches. Size tells how often a clone was seen (once, few, many) or the class of an expanded clone, and some rows leave it out.

D: -
size: -
V: TRBV7-9
J: TRBJ1-5
DNA: TGTGCCAGCAGCTTAGGTCATCAGCCCCAGCATTTT
CDR3: CASSLGHQPQHF

D: TRBD2
size: -
V: TRBV15
J: TRBJ2-1
DNA: TGTGCCACCAGCAGAGAAGAGCTAGCGGGGCTACCACTTTACAATGAGCAGTTCTTC
CDR3: CATSREELAGLPLYNEQFF

D: -
size: -
V: TRBV13
J: TRBJ1-1
DNA: TGTGCCAGCAGCCCGGGGGAGACTGAAGCTTTCTTT
CDR3: CASSPGETEAFF

D: -
size: -
V: TRBV14
J: TRBJ2-5
DNA: TGTGCCAGCAGCCATTTTCAAGAGACCCAGTACTTC
CDR3: CASSHFQETQYF

D: -
size: -
V: TRBV2
J: TRBJ2-5
DNA: TGTGCCACCCGGACGCCACAAGAGACCCAGTACTTC
CDR3: CATRTPQETQYF

D: -
size: -
V: TRBV20-1
J: TRBJ2-5
DNA: TGCAGTGGTAGTTGGGGGGAGGAGACCCAGTACTTC
CDR3: CSGSWGEETQYF

D: -
size: -
V: TRBV12-3/TRBV12-4
J: TRBJ2-2
DNA: TGTGCCAGCAGTTTAGATGCCGGGGAGCTGTTTTTT
CDR3: CASSLDAGELFF

D: TRBD1
size: -
V: TRBV12-3/TRBV12-4
J: TRBJ2-1
DNA: TGTGCCAGCAGTTTAGTAGGGGGCCCTAGTGACAATGAGCAGTTCTTC
CDR3: CASSLVGGPSDNEQFF

D: TRBD1
size: -
V: TRBV9
J: TRBJ1-2
DNA: TGTGCCAGCAGCGTAGGTACAGGGGGCTTGACGGGCGGCTACACCTTC
CDR3: CASSVGTGGLTGGYTF

D: -
size: -
V: TRBV30
J: TRBJ2-2
DNA: TGTGCCTGGAATTTTGACACCGGGGAGCTGTTTTTT
CDR3: CAWNFDTGELFF

D: -
size: -
V: TRBV3-1
J: TRBJ2-1
DNA: TGTGCCAGCAGCCTTCAGCACAATGAGCAGTTCTTC
CDR3: CASSLQHNEQFF

D: -
size: -
V: TRBV29-1
J: TRBJ1-1
DNA: TGCAGCGTTGAAGTCGTCCCCGGGGGCACTGAAGCTTTCTTT
CDR3: CSVEVVPGGTEAFF

D: -
size: -
V: TRBV20-1
J: TRBJ1-2
DNA: TGCAGTGCTACTATTGGTGGAGGGGCCGGCGGCTACACCTTC
CDR3: CSATIGGGAGGYTF

D: -
size: -
V: TRBV6-5
J: TRBJ2-6
DNA: TGTGCCAGCAGTTACGATGGAGGGACTGGGGCCAACGTCCTGACTTTC
CDR3: CASSYDGGTGANVLTF

D: TRBD2
size: -
V: TRBV9
J: TRBJ2-3
DNA: TGTGCCAGCAGCGATGAAAGACTAGCGGGGCTCACAGATACGCAGTATTTT
CDR3: CASSDERLAGLTDTQYF

D: -
size: few
V: TRBV7-9
J: TRBJ2-7
DNA: TGTGCCAGCAGCTTAGCGGGCACCTCCTACGAGCAGTACTTC
CDR3: CASSLAGTSYEQYF

D: TRBD1
size: -
V: TRBV20-1
J: TRBJ1-6
DNA: TGCAGTGCCCGATCCAGAGACAGGGAAAAGTCACCCCTCCACTTT
CDR3: CSARSRDREKSPLHF

D: -
size: -
V: TRBV29-1
J: TRBJ2-7
DNA: TGCAGCGCACTCGACTCAGGTCACTACGAGCAGTACTTC
CDR3: CSALDSGHYEQYF

D: -
size: -
V: TRBV3-1
J: TRBJ2-5
DNA: TGTGCCAGCAGCCAAGAGGCGGGGGCACGGGAGACCCAGTACTTC
CDR3: CASSQEAGARETQYF

D: -
size: -
V: TRBV29-1
J: TRBJ1-2
DNA: TGCAGCGTCGACACGGGACATGACTATGGCTACACCTTC
CDR3: CSVDTGHDYGYTF

D: -
size: -
V: TRBV20-1
J: TRBJ1-2
DNA: TGCAGTGCTACCCGGGCCGATAACTATGGCTACACCTTC
CDR3: CSATRADNYGYTF

D: TRBD2
size: -
V: TRBV5-1
J: TRBJ2-3
DNA: TGCGCCAGCAGCACCGGAGTGGCGGGGGATTATGCAGATACGCAGTATTTT
CDR3: CASSTGVAGDYADTQYF

D: -
size: -
V: TRBV7-9
J: TRBJ1-5
DNA: TGTGCCAGCAGCTTTGCCGACGTAAATCAGCCCCAGCATTTT
CDR3: CASSFADVNQPQHF

D: -
size: -
V: TRBV4-1
J: TRBJ1-1
DNA: TGCGCCAGCAGCCAAGGGACAACCCTTTATGAAGCTTTCTTT
CDR3: CASSQGTTLYEAFF

D: -
size: -
V: TRBV29-1
J: TRBJ1-2
DNA: TGCAGCGTTGAACCCTATGGCTACACCTTC
CDR3: CSVEPYGYTF

D: -
size: -
V: TRBV3-1
J: TRBJ1-2
DNA: TGTGCCAGTTCGGCCAGGCGACAATACTATGGCTACACCTTC
CDR3: CASSARRQYYGYTF

D: -
size: -
V: TRBV28
J: TRBJ1-2
DNA: TGTGCCAGCAGTCTCGAAACCCCGGTTGTTCGTAGCTACACCTTC
CDR3: CASSLETPVVRSYTF

D: TRBD1
size: -
V: TRBV27
J: TRBJ2-5
DNA: TGTGCCAGCAGTTCAAGGGGGACAGCGACCCAGTACTTC
CDR3: CASSSRGTATQYF

D: TRBD1
size: -
V: TRBV14
J: TRBJ1-1
DNA: TGTGCCAGCAGCCATAAAAACTCCAGGGGGCCGGGTGAAGCTTTCTTT
CDR3: CASSHKNSRGPGEAFF

D: -
size: -
V: TRBV20-1
J: TRBJ2-5
DNA: TGCAGTGCTAGTCCCCCAGTAGGGACTCTCAATAAGTACTTC
CDR3: CSASPPVGTLNKYF

D: TRBD1
size: once
V: TRBV2
J: TRBJ2-1
DNA: TGTGCCAGCAGTGAGGACAGGGCTTCCTACAATGAGCAGTTCTTC
CDR3: CASSEDRASYNEQFF

D: -
size: -
V: TRBV11-2
J: TRBJ2-3
DNA: TGTGCCAGCAGCCCCGCGGTCTTCACAGATACGCAGTATTTT
CDR3: CASSPAVFTDTQYF

D: -
size: once
V: TRBV7-9
J: TRBJ2-3
DNA: TGTGCCAGCAGCCGCGAGGATACGCAGTATTTT
CDR3: CASSREDTQYF

D: -
size: -
V: TRBV14
J: TRBJ2-3
DNA: TGTGCCAGCAGCCAAGAATCCGGGGGAGATACGCAGTATTTT
CDR3: CASSQESGGDTQYF

D: -
size: few
V: TRBV29-1
J: TRBJ2-2
DNA: TGCAGCGTTGGGTCCGCGCCCGGGGAGCTGTTTTTT
CDR3: CSVGSAPGELFF

D: TRBD1
size: -
V: TRBV9
J: TRBJ2-2
DNA: TGTGCCAGCAGCGTAGCCCCGGGACAGGAGAACACCGGGGAGCTGTTTTTT
CDR3: CASSVAPGQENTGELFF

D: -
size: once
V: TRBV2
J: TRBJ2-5
DNA: TGTGCCAGCAGTGAGGTGCCGGCGGGTCTCAGGGAAGAGACCCAGTACTTC
CDR3: CASSEVPAGLREETQYF

D: -
size: once
V: TRBV9
J: TRBJ2-5
DNA: TGTGCCAGCAGCGTAGGTTGGGGTAGCGGTCCGACCCAGTACTTC
CDR3: CASSVGWGSGPTQYF

D: TRBD1
size: -
V: TRBV6-5
J: TRBJ2-7
DNA: TGTGCCAGCAGCCCTCCGGGACAGGGCAACGAGCAGTACTTC
CDR3: CASSPPGQGNEQYF

D: TRBD1
size: -
V: TRBV20-1
J: TRBJ1-5
DNA: TGCAGTGCTAGAGATCCAGGGGGACAGGGGGCTTATTATAGCAATCAGCCCCAGCATTTT
CDR3: CSARDPGGQGAYYSNQPQHF

D: -
size: -
V: TRBV6-1
J: TRBJ1-6
DNA: TGTGCCAGCAGCCGTACCACGTTCGAGACCCTCTCACCCCTCCACTTT
CDR3: CASSRTTFETLSPLHF

D: -
size: few
V: TRBV30
J: TRBJ2-7
DNA: TGTGCCTGGAGTGTAAGGGGATACGAGCAGTACTTC
CDR3: CAWSVRGYEQYF

D: TRBD1
size: -
V: TRBV30
J: TRBJ1-1
DNA: TGTGCCTGGAGTGTTCGCAGGGGGGACACTGAAGCTTTCTTT
CDR3: CAWSVRRGDTEAFF

D: -
size: -
V: TRBV20-1
J: TRBJ1-2
DNA: TGCAGTGCTAGAGACCCTCACGGCTATGGCTACACCTTC
CDR3: CSARDPHGYGYTF

D: -
size: -
V: TRBV25-1
J: TRBJ1-1
DNA: TGTGCCAGTGGCTGGGGGAGTGGGTACGCTGAAGCTTTCTTT
CDR3: CASGWGSGYAEAFF

D: TRBD1
size: -
V: TRBV3-1
J: TRBJ1-2
DNA: TGTGCCAGCAGCCAAGAGGGACAGGGACCAAACTATGGCTACACCTTC
CDR3: CASSQEGQGPNYGYTF

D: TRBD2
size: -
V: TRBV3-1
J: TRBJ2-1
DNA: TGTGCCAGCAGCCTCCTACGACTAGCGGGGGGGCCGTCCTACAATGAGCAGTTCTTC
CDR3: CASSLLRLAGGPSYNEQFF

D: -
size: -
V: TRBV27
J: TRBJ1-1
DNA: TGTGCCAGCAGTTTGAGAGGAATGCGGCTTGAAGCTTTCTTT
CDR3: CASSLRGMRLEAFF

D: TRBD2
size: -
V: TRBV6-5
J: TRBJ2-1
DNA: TGTGCCAGCAGTTATCGACTAGCGGACTACAATGAGCAGTTCTTC
CDR3: CASSYRLADYNEQFF

D: -
size: -
V: TRBV27
J: TRBJ2-7
DNA: TGTGCCAGCAGTCCCGGCGGGCTAACCTACGAGCAGTACTTC
CDR3: CASSPGGLTYEQYF

D: -
size: -
V: TRBV7-9
J: TRBJ2-7
DNA: TGTGCCAGCAGCTCCGCTGACAGACCCTACGAGCAGTACTTC
CDR3: CASSSADRPYEQYF

D: -
size: -
V: TRBV6-5
J: TRBJ2-1
DNA: TGTGCCAGCAGTTACGGGGGGGAGGGGGATGAGCAGTTCTTC
CDR3: CASSYGGEGDEQFF

D: TRBD1
size: -
V: TRBV12-5
J: TRBJ2-5
DNA: TGTGCTAGTGGTTTCTCGCGGGTCCCGGGACAGGGGGCGGTTGAGACCCAGTACTTC
CDR3: CASGFSRVPGQGAVETQYF

D: -
size: once
V: TRBV18
J: TRBJ2-5
DNA: TGTGCCAGCTCCCTGAGTCCCGAGGAGACCCAGTACTTC
CDR3: CASSLSPEETQYF

D: TRBD1
size: -
V: TRBV7-3
J: TRBJ2-3
DNA: TGTGCCAGCAGCCTACGGACAGGGCCTTATACGCAGTATTTT
CDR3: CASSLRTGPYTQYF